This TCR beta chain emerged from a study of T cells in Graves' hyperthyroidism and ophthalmopathy. The study excluded patients with uncontrolled infection, other autoimmune disease, pregnancy or lactation. Diagnosis relied on clinical symptoms, serum thyroxine and TRAb, thyroid ultrasound and orbital computed tomography. This CDR3 comprises 16 residues. Germline trimming cut 7 bases from V and 8 bases from J; bases unmatched to any gene: 17. Germline lookup yields CDR1 SGDLS and CDR2 YYNGEE. There were TCR beta CDR3 regions amplified from RNA transcripts. HTBI primers drove first-round RT-PCR of the TCR CDR3. TCRdb re-derived calls from the multiplex PCR reads in MiXCR, one entry per CDR3 protein. The sample consists of some 620,000 distinct CDR3 sequences, 15% to 20% of them appearing once. With regard to this clonotype: Antigen specificity is unknown.

Study-level findings and limits: Researchers found most expanded thyroid clonotypes above 0.001 in blood as well. A model of 13 V-J pairs discriminated ophthalmopathy from stable hyperthyroidism.

The rearrangement joins TRBV9 to TRBJ2-1; 8 bases agree with TRBD2. The receptor was derived from a woman younger than 45 with Graves' hyperthyroidism. Sequences were obtained from blood. The CDR3 here is CASSRNPRTSSDEQFF. Written as DNA, the CDR3 is TGTGCCAGCTCCAGAAATCCCCGGACTAGCTCTGATGAGCAGTTCTTC.